The subject of this entry is one T cell receptor beta chain. Antigen specificity is unknown. The record originates from a study of cytomegalovirus exposure and HLA in healthy donors. Broader study findings: Most TCR sequences were rare, but some public TCRs occurred in many donors.

Looked up from germline, CDR1 is SGHDN and CDR2 is FVKESK. V gave up 4 bases and J gave up 5 bases, with 8 bases separating them. The CDR3 extends over 12 amino acids. Here immunoSEQ multiplex PCR was the method, and the copy in TCRdb shows in-frame clones only, minus some. This table holds about 270,000 clones, roughly 85% found once. The V call is TRBV14, the J call TRBJ1-1, with D unresolved. This sequence originates from a woman aged 18-29 years in good health and CMV-seronegative. What was sequenced was PBMCs. CDR3 sequence: CASSRGGTEAFF. As DNA, the CDR3 is TGTGCCAGCAGCCGGGGAGGAACTGAAGCTTTCTTT.